This is a list of T cell receptor beta chains from one sample in a study of shared T cell receptors in the human thymus. The assay was immunoSEQ multiplex PCR, and TCRdb's table has in-frame clones only and misses some. This sample has hundreds of thousands of clones, with approximately 80% found just once. The data were also submitted as part of a second study, on human thymus T cells.

Sequenced sample: thymocytes. The receptors stem from a boy under two years old with a congenital heart defect. Both conserved end residues are part of each CDR3. The D gene is left open where the match is weak. Expanded clones are given a class, and other clones once, few, many or no size at all.

clone size	D gene	V gene	J gene	CDR3 protein	CDR3 DNA
NA	TRBD2	TRBV4-2	TRBJ2-3	CASSPQRASGSSDTQYF	TGTGCCAGCAGCCCCCAGCGGGCTAGCGGGAGTTCGGATACGCAGTATTTT
NA	TRBD2	TRBV5-6	TRBJ2-7	CASSLNTSGSLPGSYEQYF	TGTGCCAGCAGCTTGAATACTAGCGGGAGCCTGCCAGGCTCCTACGAGCAGTACTTC
NA	TRBD1	TRBV15	TRBJ1-4	CATSRAGTGDEKLFF	TGTGCCACCAGCAGGGCCGGGACAGGGGATGAAAAACTGTTTTTT
NA	TRBD2	TRBV11-2	TRBJ2-2	CASSFGVGLANTGELFF	TGTGCCAGCAGCTTCGGGGTGGGACTAGCGAACACCGGGGAGCTGTTTTTT
NA	TRBD2	TRBV9	TRBJ2-7	CASSVEGRRTSGYEQYF	TGTGCCAGCAGCGTAGAAGGGCGGAGGACTAGCGGCTACGAGCAGTACTTC
once	TRBD1	TRBV29-1	TRBJ1-1	CSVDRGRRTGKTEAFF	TGCAGCGTTGACAGGGGGAGGAGGACCGGTAAAACTGAAGCTTTCTTT
NA	NA	TRBV14	TRBJ1-1	CASSRGEAFF	TGTGCCAGCAGCCGGGGAGAGGCTTTCTTT
NA	TRBD1	TRBV2	TRBJ1-1	CASRTDRANTEAFF	TGTGCCAGCAGGACGGACAGGGCAAACACTGAAGCTTTCTTT
NA	TRBD1	TRBV5-1	TRBJ1-2	CASSSDREDGYTF	TGCGCCAGCAGCTCAGACAGGGAAGATGGCTACACCTTC
NA	NA	TRBV7-9	TRBJ1-2	CASSLSVGSHGYTF	TGTGCCAGCAGCTTATCCGTTGGGAGTCATGGCTACACCTTC
NA	TRBD2	TRBV7-7	TRBJ2-5	CASSNGLAGVVETQYF	TGTGCCAGCAGCAACGGACTAGCGGGAGTGGTAGAGACCCAGTACTTC
NA	TRBD1	TRBV7-4	TRBJ2-1	CASSLSRDRGHNEQFF	TGTGCCAGCAGCTTATCGAGGGACAGGGGTCACAATGAGCAGTTCTTC
NA	TRBD1	TRBV7-9	TRBJ1-3	CASSFNRGNIGNTIYF	TGTGCCAGCAGCTTTAACAGGGGGAACATTGGAAACACCATATATTTT
NA	NA	TRBV4-1	TRBJ2-1	CASSPPSGNNEQFF	TGCGCCAGCAGCCCCCCAAGCGGTAACAATGAGCAGTTCTTC
once	TRBD1	TRBV2	TRBJ1-1	CASSGRGTGEAFF	TGTGCCAGCAGCGGCAGGGGGACCGGTGAAGCTTTCTTT
once	NA	TRBV14	TRBJ2-1	CASSQRSYRDNEQFF	TGTGCCAGCAGCCAAAGGAGCTACAGGGATAATGAGCAGTTCTTC
NA	TRBD1	TRBV5-6	TRBJ2-7	CASSLEIRQGPYEQYF	TGTGCCAGCAGCTTGGAAATTCGACAGGGCCCCTACGAGCAGTACTTC
NA	TRBD2	TRBV4-3	TRBJ2-3	CASTPRSLAGVVADTQYF	TGCGCCAGCACCCCAAGGTCCCTAGCGGGAGTTGTAGCAGATACGCAGTATTTT
NA	TRBD2	TRBV6-4	TRBJ2-3	CASSDSRAGGSTDTQYF	TGTGCCAGCAGTGACTCGAGAGCGGGAGGTAGCACAGATACGCAGTATTTT
once	NA	TRBV5-1	TRBJ2-3	CASNSCGGTDTQYF	TGCGCCAGCAACAGTTGTGGCGGCACAGATACGCAGTATTTT
NA	TRBD2	TRBV19	TRBJ2-1	CASSMASGRATYNEQFF	TGTGCCAGTAGTATGGCTAGCGGGAGGGCCACTTACAATGAGCAGTTCTTC
few	TRBD1	TRBV4-3	TRBJ2-7	CASSQRTGSSYEQYF	TGCGCCAGCAGCCAACGGACAGGGTCCTCCTACGAGCAGTACTTC
NA	NA	TRBV5-6	TRBJ2-2	CASSYARQDGELFF	TGTGCCAGCAGTTATGCCCGGCAGGACGGGGAGCTGTTTTTT
once	TRBD1	TRBV14	TRBJ2-6	CASSPRGATGGPGANVLTF	TGTGCCAGCAGCCCAAGAGGGGCGACAGGGGGGCCCGGGGCCAACGTCCTGACTTTC
NA	TRBD2	TRBV10-3	TRBJ2-1	CAITNYGLAGADEQFF	TGTGCCATCACTAACTACGGACTAGCGGGGGCCGATGAGCAGTTCTTC
NA	NA	TRBV9	TRBJ1-1	CASSADEERSNTEAFF	TGTGCCAGCAGCGCCGATGAGGAAAGGTCTAACACTGAAGCTTTCTTT
NA	TRBD1	TRBV25-1	TRBJ2-1	CASSGTPGQGADEQFF	TGTGCCAGCAGTGGGACACCGGGACAGGGGGCGGATGAGCAGTTCTTC
NA	TRBD2	TRBV7-2	TRBJ2-2	CASSLTLAGTGELFF	TGTGCCAGCAGCTTAACACTAGCGGGCACCGGGGAGCTGTTTTTT
few	NA	TRBV4-1	TRBJ1-3	CASSQETQGSNSGNTIYF	TGCGCCAGCAGCCAAGAGACCCAGGGGAGTAACTCTGGAAACACCATATATTTT
NA	TRBD1	TRBV30	TRBJ1-1	CAWSDRGPPLDTEAFF	TGTGCCTGGAGTGACAGGGGACCTCCGTTGGACACTGAAGCTTTCTTT
NA	TRBD2	TRBV7-9	TRBJ2-1	CASSSRLAGRGNEQFF	TGTGCCAGCAGCTCACGACTAGCGGGAAGGGGGAATGAGCAGTTCTTC
NA	TRBD2	TRBV6-4	TRBJ2-1	CASSDSEGLARQKFF	TGTGCCAGCAGTGACTCAGAAGGACTAGCGCGACAAAAGTTCTTC
NA	NA	TRBV7-2	TRBJ2-5	CASSPGEGSSQLGETQYF	TGTGCCAGCAGCCCGGGGGAAGGAAGTAGTCAGTTAGGAGAGACCCAGTACTTC
few	NA	TRBV5-1	TRBJ1-1	CASSLGQMNTEAFF	TGCGCCAGCAGCTTGGGGCAGATGAACACTGAAGCTTTCTTT
few	TRBD1	TRBV6-5	TRBJ2-7	CASSYRQGAGEQYF	TGTGCCAGCAGTTACCGGCAGGGGGCTGGCGAGCAGTACTTC
NA	TRBD1	TRBV18	TRBJ2-2	CASSPGTGQGANTGELFF	TGTGCCAGCTCACCAGGAACGGGACAGGGGGCGAACACCGGGGAGCTGTTTTTT
NA	TRBD2	TRBV7-2	TRBJ2-5	CASSLEASGSGETQYF	TGTGCCAGCAGCTTAGAGGCTAGCGGGAGCGGGGAGACCCAGTACTTC
NA	TRBD2	TRBV28	TRBJ2-1	CASSSRRGRAHNEQFF	TGTGCCAGCAGTTCCCGGCGCGGGAGGGCCCACAATGAGCAGTTCTTC
few	TRBD1	TRBV5-8	TRBJ1-4	CASTLGTGDEKLFF	TGTGCCAGCACCTTGGGGACAGGGGACGAAAAACTGTTTTTT
few	NA	TRBV6-1	TRBJ2-3	CASSVRVGVGSDTQYF	TGTGCCAGCAGTGTCCGGGTGGGAGTGGGATCAGATACGCAGTATTTT
NA	NA	TRBV5-4	TRBJ1-1	CASSFLCVTRGSNTEAFF	TGTGCCAGCAGCTTCCTATGTGTGACCCGGGGGTCGAACACTGAAGCTTTCTTT
NA	NA	TRBV27	TRBJ2-7	CASSAAIGISYEQYF	TGTGCCAGCAGCGCCGCGATTGGTATCTCCTACGAGCAGTACTTC
few	NA	TRBV7-2	TRBJ2-7	CASSLSGATYEQYF	TGTGCCAGCAGCTTAAGTGGGGCCACCTACGAGCAGTACTTC
NA	TRBD2	TRBV7-3	TRBJ2-7	CASSSLKREGVHEQYF	TGTGCCAGCAGCTCACTCAAGCGGGAGGGCGTCCACGAGCAGTACTTC